The 24 T cell receptor beta chains below come from one sample, sequenced in a study of CD8 T cells in ankylosing spondylitis. Study-level findings and limits: Ankylosing spondylitis blood seemed to carry a telltale TCR beta motif made of several highly homologous variants.

Antigen specificity for these receptors is unknown. TCRdb ran MiXCR on the 5' RACE reads and lists one entry per CDR3 protein. This sample has about 800,000 distinct CDR3 sequences, with approximately 12% found just once. Sequencing input: blood, either unsorted or a sorted T cell fraction (not recorded which). The receptors originated from a male donor with ankylosing spondylitis.

This clonotype was seen ten or more times. V gene TRBV20-1 combines with J gene TRBJ1-2; D call uncertain. V lost 6 bases and J lost 0, with 11 bases in between. The length of the CDR3 is 13 residues. CDR1 and CDR2 from the germline V gene are DFQATT and SNEGSKA (reference sequence). The CDR3 DNA reads TGCAGTGCCGAAACGGCTACTAACTATGGCTACACCTTC. This translates into CSAETATNYGYTF.

This clonotype was observed a handful of times. The genes are TRBV4-2 and TRBJ2-7; the match to TRBD2 covers 9 bases. There are 15 residues in the CDR3. V gave up 3 bases and J gave up 0 bases; unmatched junction bases: 3. Germline values: CDR1 LGHNA, CDR2 YNFKEQ. The CDR3 spells CASSQGLADSYEQYF. As DNA, the CDR3 is TGTGCCAGCAGCCAGGGACTAGCCGACTCCTACGAGCAGTACTTC.

The rearrangement joins TRBV12-3 or TRBV12-4 to TRBJ2-1; D tentatively fits TRBD1 or TRBD2 (5 bases each). The length of the CDR3 is 14 residues. V lost 6 bases to trimming and J lost 6 bases, with 15 bases between them. DNA for the CDR3: TGTGCCAGCAGCTTACGCAGGGAGAGCAATGAGCAGTTCTTC. Translated: CASSLRRESNEQFF.

This clonotype was seen a handful of times. The genes are TRBV18 and TRBJ2-3; maybe TRBD2 (7 bases). Trimming took off 3 bases at V and 3 bases at J, with 13 bases between the two ends. The CDR3 length is 15 residues. The germline V gene has CDR1 KGHSH and CDR2 LQKENI. The CDR3 DNA follows: TGTGCCAGCTCACCCCCCGCGGGGGCTACAGATACGCAGTATTTT. Encoded protein: CASSPPAGATDTQYF.

CDR3 nucleotide sequence: TGCAGTGCTAGAGGGGCAGGGAAGGAAACTAATGAAAAACTGTTTTTT. This encodes CSARGAGKETNEKLFF. The chain links TRBV20-1 to TRBJ1-4, with D possibly TRBD1 on 5 matching bases. The germline gives CDR1 DFQATT, CDR2 SNEGSKA (reference sequence). V was trimmed by 1 base and J by 1 base, leaving 13 bases between them. The CDR3 runs to 16 residues.

In its sample, this clonotype was seen a few times. The V gene is TRBV6-1, the J gene TRBJ1-5, with TRBD1 as a possible D gene (6 bases). The ends were cut back, 6 bases at V and 6 bases at J, with 12 bases in the middle. From germline, CDR1 is MNHNS and CDR2 SASEGT. The CDR3 totals 13 residues. The CDR3 protein is CASRQGGGQPQHF. In nucleotides, the CDR3 is TGTGCCAGCAGACAAGGGGGAGGTCAGCCCCAGCATTTT.

At least ten counts were recorded for this clonotype. V usage is TRBV12-3 or TRBV12-4 and J usage is TRBJ2-7; 9 nucleotides align to TRBD1. This CDR3 is 13 amino acids long. V shed 6 bases and J 5 bases; nucleotides not matched to a gene: 5. The CDR3 reads CASSGTGFDEQYF. The CDR3 DNA follows: TGTGCCAGCAGCGGGACAGGGTTTGACGAGCAGTACTTC.

This chain uses TRBV6-5 with TRBJ2-5; D may be TRBD2 (5 bases). Germline V CDR1 and CDR2: MNHEY, SVGAGI. V was clipped by 2 bases and J by 9 bases, with 10 bases between them. There are 12 residues in the CDR3. The CDR3 DNA reads as TGTGCCAGCAGTTACCGCACCGGGGCCCAGTACTTC. Translated: CASSYRTGAQYF.

This rearrangement joins TRBV7-2 to TRBJ2-3; 9 nucleotides agree with TRBD2. This CDR3 comprises 15 residues. The germline V gene encodes CDR1 SGHTA and CDR2 FQGNSA. Unmatched junction bases numbered 7, after V lost 6 bases and J lost 3 bases. Here the CDR3 DNA reads TGTGCCAGCAGGTCACGCGGGGGGGAAACAGATACGCAGTATTTT. Translation gives CASRSRGGETDTQYF.

V gene TRBV29-1 combines with J gene TRBJ2-7; 8 nucleotides match TRBD2. This CDR3 contains 11 residues. Germline assignment: CDR1 SQVTM and CDR2 ANQGSEA. V lost 6 bases to trimming and J lost 4 bases; unmatched junction nucleotides: 2. CDR3 in DNA: TGCAGCGTGCCGGGGGGGTACGAGCAGTACTTC. Amino acids: CSVPGGYEQYF.

This clonotype was picked up a small number of times. This sequence joins TRBV2 and TRBJ1-5, with D unclear. Germline CDR1 reads SNHLY; CDR2 reads FYNNEI. The CDR3 spans 13 residues. The V gene lost 6 bases and the J gene lost 3 bases, with 9 bases spanning the gap. The CDR3 is CASRQQFNQPQHF. DNA of the CDR3: TGTGCCAGCAGGCAACAATTCAATCAGCCCCAGCATTTT.

This clonotype was picked up many times. The chain links TRBV12-3 or TRBV12-4 to TRBJ1-1, with D perhaps TRBD1 (6 bases). The CDR3 is 15 amino acids. Trimming removed 3 bases at V and 0 bases at J, with 11 bases between. In DNA form, the CDR3 reads TGTGCCAGCAGTTTTGGGGGGCTCCTGAACACTGAAGCTTTCTTT. Protein sequence: CASSFGGLLNTEAFF.

This clonotype was observed a handful of times. V and J are TRBV20-1 and TRBJ2-3, with 12 bases that match TRBD1. V was pared by 7 bases and J by 6 bases, with 11 bases of the junction left unmatched. This CDR3 has 15 residues. The V gene's germline CDR1 is DFQATT and CDR2 SNEGSKA (reference sequence). The CDR3 reads CSGKTGTGGLDTQYF. CDR3 bases: TGCAGTGGGAAAACTGGGACAGGGGGCTTGGATACGCAGTATTTT.

The rearrangement uses TRBV20-1 and TRBJ1-5; no definite D call. Germline V lookup: CDR1 DFQATT, CDR2 SNEGSKA (reference sequence). This CDR3 has 15 amino acids. The V end was cut by 0 bases, the J end by 3 bases, with 12 bases between. DNA of the CDR3: TGCAGTGCTAGAGATGTAAGAGCAACCAATCAGCCCCAGCATTTT. Its protein product is CSARDVRATNQPQHF.

This chain connects TRBV29-1 to TRBJ1-2, with D perhaps TRBD1 (5 bases). Germline V CDR1 and CDR2: SQVTM, ANQGSEA. V was trimmed by 5 bases and J by 4 bases, leaving 17 bases between them. This CDR3 comprises 14 residues. CDR3 loop: CSVRKGAASYGYTF. DNA of the CDR3: TGCAGCGTTAGAAAAGGGGCAGCTAGCTATGGCTACACCTTC.

The genes are TRBV10-3 and TRBJ2-6; unclear D gene. Trimming pared 3 bases from V and 0 bases from J, leaving 6 bases between. This CDR3 is built from 15 residues. Germline loops: CDR1 ENHRY, CDR2 SYGVKD. The CDR3 nucleotides are TGTGCCATCAGTGAAGTTCGCTCTGGGGCCAACGTCCTGACTTTC. It translates to CAISEVRSGANVLTF.

This clonotype was seen only a few times. The V gene is TRBV6-1, the J gene TRBJ1-1; D might be TRBD1 (5 bases). Germline CDR1 MNHNS, CDR2 SASEGT. This CDR3 region has 14 residues. The V end lost 7 bases, the J end lost 0 bases, and 12 bases lay between the germline ends. The CDR3 loop reads CASIRDSMNTEAFF. The CDR3 DNA sequence: TGTGCCAGCATCAGAGACAGCATGAACACTGAAGCTTTCTTT.

This clonotype was found many times. The chain employs TRBV29-1 and TRBJ2-7; tentatively, D is TRBD2 (6 bases). This CDR3 comprises 11 residues. Germline V CDR1 and CDR2: SQVTM, ANQGSEA. The V and J ends lost 6 bases and 6 bases respectively, with 12 bases between them. As DNA, the CDR3 is TGCAGCGTGGGGGGACTTAGCGAGCAGTACTTC. Encoded protein: CSVGGLSEQYF.

The chain links TRBV7-2 to TRBJ2-3, with D unclear. The germline V and J ends were trimmed by 5 bases and 0 bases, with 12 bases remaining between them. The V gene's germline CDR1 is SGHTA and CDR2 FQGNSA. The CDR3 totals 15 residues. CDR3 loop: CASSISPSSTDTQYF. In DNA, the CDR3 is TGTGCCAGCAGCATATCACCATCTAGCACAGATACGCAGTATTTT.

This chain links TRBV12-3 or TRBV12-4 with TRBJ2-1, with no clear D. V lost 0 bases and J lost 12, with 9 bases in between. The CDR3 is 12 residues long. The CDR3 loop reads CASSLAGYLQFF. CDR3 nucleotides: TGTGCCAGCAGTTTAGCTGGCTACTTGCAGTTCTTC.

The rearrangement links TRBV9 to TRBJ2-1; D is unresolved. Germline CDR1 is SGDLS and CDR2 is YYNGEE. This CDR3 is 13 amino acids long. The V gene lost 0 bases and the J gene lost 3 bases, with 4 bases spanning the gap. The DNA of the CDR3 is TGTGCCAGCAGCGTAGGGATCTACAATGAGCAGTTCTTC. This encodes CASSVGIYNEQFF.

V usage is TRBV3-1 and J usage is TRBJ1-2; TRBD1 agrees at 8 bases. There are 14 residues in the CDR3. Germline V gives CDR1 LGHDT, CDR2 YNNKEL (reference sequence). With 0 bases clipped from V and 8 bases from J, the junction kept 5 bases outside the gene matches. The CDR3 DNA follows: TGTGCCAGCAGCCAAGATAACAGGGGGAGAGGCTACACCTTC. The encoded protein is CASSQDNRGRGYTF.

Only a few counts were recorded for this clonotype. The gene calls are TRBV7-2 and TRBJ2-1; unclear D gene. V was cut by 6 bases and J by 6 bases, with 12 bases left in between. Germline V gene lookup returns CDR1 SGHTA and CDR2 FQGNSA. The CDR3 loop spans 13 amino acids. The CDR3 loop reads CASRPPAPNEQFF. In DNA form, the CDR3 reads TGTGCCAGCAGACCCCCTGCCCCCAATGAGCAGTTCTTC.

There are a few counts of this clonotype. The V gene is TRBV6-2 or TRBV6-3, the J gene TRBJ2-3, with a weak D call TRBD2 (6 bases). Germline lookup yields CDR1 MNHEY and CDR2 SVGEGT. Trimming shortened V by 6 bases and J by 2 bases, and 15 bases separated the two germline ends. This CDR3 region has 15 residues. The CDR3 sequence: CASRTSSGLTDTQYF. The DNA of the CDR3 is TGTGCCAGCAGAACCAGTAGCGGACTCACAGATACGCAGTATTTT.